Listed here are 31 T cell receptor beta chains from one sample, sequenced in a study of blood T cell repertoires in COVID-19. Data came from immunoSEQ multiplex PCR; TCRdb stores just in-frame clones and leaves some out. The sample has 150,000 to 200,000 clones, over 75% seen once. The sequenced material came from peripheral blood. These receptors originate from a man over 45 with acute or convalescent COVID-19.

This chain uses TRBV28 with TRBJ1-5; tentative D call: TRBD1 (5 bases). Looked up from germline, CDR1 is MDHEN and CDR2 is SYDVKM. The CDR3 runs to 15 residues. Deletions cut 2 bases from V and 7 bases from J, with 15 bases between. CDR3 residues: CASSLGSGLEQPQHF. DNA for the CDR3: TGTGCCAGCAGTTTAGGGTCAGGGTTGGAGCAGCCCCAGCATTTT.

A single count supports this clone. This chain uses TRBV28 with TRBJ2-1, with 15 positions matching TRBD2. There are 17 residues in the CDR3. Per germline, CDR1 MDHEN and CDR2 SYDVKM. The V gene end was trimmed by 5 bases and the J gene end by 7 bases; junction bases not matched to a gene: 9. The CDR3 spells CASSPSGLAGGRNEQFF. As DNA, the CDR3 is TGTGCCAGCAGTCCATCCGGACTAGCGGGGGGGCGAAATGAGCAGTTCTTC.

This CDR3 reads CASSPLPGESLEQFF. Here the CDR3 DNA reads TGTGCCAGCTCACCACTCCCAGGGGAGTCTCTTGAGCAGTTCTTC. The rearrangement links TRBV18 to TRBJ2-1, with a tentative D call TRBD1 (6 bases). The CDR3 is made up of 15 amino acids. V lost 1 base to trimming and J lost 9 bases, with 16 bases between them. Germline CDR1 reads KGHSH; CDR2 reads LQKENI.

The V and J genes are TRBV7-9 and TRBJ2-3; no clear D. The CDR3 loop spans 13 amino acids. The ends were cut back, 1 base at V and 4 bases at J, with 6 bases in the middle. Germline CDR1 is SEHNR and CDR2 is FQNEAQ (reference sequence). The CDR3 protein is CASSLDGPDTQYF. The CDR3, as DNA: TGTGCCAGCAGCTTAGATGGGCCAGATACGCAGTATTTT. The entire variable domain, with the rest obtained from reference TRBV7-9 and TRBJ2-3, is as follows: DTGVSQNPRHKITKRGQNVTFRCDPISEHNRLYWYRQTLGQGPEFLTYFQNEAQLEKSRLLSDRFSAERPKGSFSTLEIQRTEQGDSAMYLCASSLDGPDTQYFGPGTRLTVL.

The rearrangement uses TRBV7-9 and TRBJ1-2; tentatively, D is TRBD1 (5 bases). CDR1 is SEHNR, CDR2 FQNEAQ, per germline (reference sequence). This CDR3 is 13 amino acids long. The V and J ends lost 3 bases and 4 bases respectively, with 9 bases between them. For the CDR3, the DNA is TGTGCCAGCAGCTTTGGGGCCATCTATGGCTACACCTTC. Translation gives CASSFGAIYGYTF.

The chain has TRBV29-1 and TRBJ1-5, with D possibly TRBD1 on 5 matching bases. The CDR3 runs to 15 residues. Germline CDR1 and CDR2: SQVTM and ANQGSEA. V was trimmed by 5 bases and J by 4 bases, leaving 18 bases between them. CDR3 protein: CSVTTRTGRNQPQHF. DNA of the CDR3: TGCAGCGTTACCACGAGAACAGGACGAAATCAGCCCCAGCATTTT.

V is TRBV7-2 and J is TRBJ2-2, with D maybe TRBD2 (6 bases). Trimming left V 2 bases short and J 7 bases short, with 14 bases between. CDR1 is SGHTA and CDR2 is FQGNSA in the germline V gene. The CDR3 spans 15 residues. The CDR3: CASSLNLALGGELFF. In DNA form, the CDR3 reads TGTGCCAGCAGCTTAAACCTAGCGTTGGGCGGGGAGCTGTTTTTT.

This chain uses TRBV30 with TRBJ2-1; D unclear. Germline V lookup: CDR1 GTSNPN, CDR2 SVGIG (reference sequence). V was clipped by 0 bases and J by 8 bases, with 8 bases between them. The CDR3 is made up of 12 amino acids. CDR3 region: CAWSVRGYEQFF. CDR3 DNA sequence: TGTGCCTGGAGTGTACGAGGTTATGAGCAGTTCTTC.

This chain connects TRBV5-6 to TRBJ2-1, with TRBD2 matching over 14 bases. The length of the CDR3 is 15 residues. Germline loops: CDR1 SGHDT, CDR2 YYEEEE. The junction had 6 bases not matched to a gene; V was cut back by 4 bases and J by 9 bases. The CDR3 reads CASSVGLAGGTEQFF. The CDR3 nucleotides are TGTGCCAGCAGCGTCGGACTAGCGGGAGGAACTGAGCAGTTCTTC.

J is TRBJ1-4 and V is TRBV6-6; 7 nucleotides match TRBD1. CDR1 and CDR2 from the germline V gene are MNHNY and SVGAGI (reference sequence). CDR3 size: 14 residues. V lost 6 bases to trimming and J lost 5 bases; unmatched junction nucleotides: 6. CDR3 DNA: TGTGCCAGCAGCGGGACAGATAAAAATGAAAAACTGTTTTTT. It is translated as CASSGTDKNEKLFF.

The chain uses TRBV2 and TRBJ2-2; possibly TRBD1 for D (5 bases). Germline V gene data show CDR1 as SNHLY and CDR2 as FYNNEI. Trimming took off 7 bases at V and 4 bases at J, with 10 bases between the two ends. This CDR3 has 13 residues. The CDR3 DNA sequence: TGTGCCAGCAAAAGTCAGGGCACCGGGGAGCTGTTTTTT. It specifies CASKSQGTGELFF. Filled out from reference TRBV2 and TRBJ2-2, the complete variable domain reads EPEVTQTPSHQVTQMGQEVILRCVPISNHLYFYWYRQILGQKVEFLVSFYNNEISEKSEIFDDQFSVERPDGSNFTLKIRSTKLEDSAMYFCASKSQGTGELFFGEGSRLTVL.

Concerning this clone: Only one base separates this from a far larger clonotype, so it likely reflects a read error. The chain joins TRBV7-3 to TRBJ1-1, with no clear D. The V gene lost 0 bases and the J gene lost 0 bases, with 2 bases spanning the gap. Per germline, CDR1 SGHTA and CDR2 FQGTGA. This CDR3 is built from 13 residues. DNA of the CDR3: TGTGCCAGCAGCTTAACCGTGAACACTGAAGCTTTCTTT. It translates to CASSLTVNTEAFF.

This clone was recorded a few times. The chain uses TRBV7-3 and TRBJ1-6; D is perhaps TRBD1 (6 bases). Looked up from germline, CDR1 is SGHTA and CDR2 is FQGTGA. V was clipped by 3 bases and J by 6 bases, with 12 bases between them. This CDR3 region has 15 residues. In DNA form, the CDR3 reads TGTGCCAGCAGCTTTGGTACAGGGTCTAATTCACCCCTCCACTTT. Its protein product is CASSFGTGSNSPLHF.

The V gene is TRBV2, the J gene TRBJ2-2; no reliable D call. The CDR3 spans 13 residues. V lost 6 bases, J lost 5 bases, and 10 bases lay in between. Germline assignment: CDR1 SNHLY and CDR2 FYNNEI. The CDR3 protein is CASRRQVTGELFF. The CDR3 DNA reads as TGTGCCAGCAGGCGTCAGGTGACCGGGGAGCTGTTTTTT.

The rearrangement links TRBV30 to TRBJ1-1, with D maybe TRBD1 (5 bases). In germline, CDR1 is GTSNPN, CDR2 SVGIG (reference sequence). The CDR3 length is 14 residues. V lost 0 bases and J lost 3, with 11 bases in between. The chain's CDR3 is CAWSVVVRDTEAFF. Here the CDR3 DNA reads TGTGCCTGGAGTGTGGTAGTCAGGGACACTGAAGCTTTCTTT.

The chain combines TRBV3-1 (or the pseudogene TRBV3-2) with TRBJ1-6; D gene uncertain. Germline values: CDR1 LGHDT, CDR2 YNNKEL (reference sequence). V was shortened by 3 bases and J by 4 bases, with 7 bases between the two germline ends. This CDR3 comprises 14 residues. CDR3 sequence: CASSQGSYNSPLHF. DNA for the CDR3: TGTGCCAGCAGCCAGGGCAGTTATAATTCACCCCTCCACTTT.

This chain connects TRBV9 to TRBJ2-3, with a tentative D call TRBD2 (6 bases). The CDR3 sequence is 14 residues long. The germline CDR1 and CDR2 sequences are SGDLS and YYNGEE. Trimming left V 3 bases short and J 4 bases short, with 12 bases between. The CDR3, as DNA: TGTGCCAGCAGCGGCGGGGCCCACGCAGATACGCAGTATTTT. Amino acids: CASSGGAHADTQYF.

This sequence joins TRBV6-2 or TRBV6-3 and TRBJ2-7, with no clear D. Germline V CDR1 and CDR2: MNHEY, SVGEGT. The V end was cut by 0 bases, the J end by 6 bases, with 9 bases between. This CDR3 contains 13 residues. CDR3 DNA: TGTGCCAGCAGTTACTCGATGTTAGTCGAGCAGTACGTC. Its protein product is CASSYSMLVEQYV.

The CDR3 nucleotides read TGTGCCACCCCAGACAGTAACTATGGCTACACCTTC. It specifies CATPDSNYGYTF. The chain combines TRBV7-2 with TRBJ1-2; D is possibly TRBD1 (5 bases). Germline assignment: CDR1 SGHTA and CDR2 FQGNSA. V was pared by 10 bases and J by 1 base, with 10 bases between. CDR3 length: 12 residues.

The rearrangement uses TRBV23-1 and TRBJ1-2; D is uncertain. TRBV23-1 qualifies as an ORF whose function is uncertain. This CDR3 region has 14 residues. The V end lost 2 bases, the J end lost 6 bases, and 13 bases lay between the germline ends. CDR3 amino acids: CASSQEGGCDGYTF. In nucleotides, the CDR3 is TGCGCCAGCAGTCAAGAGGGAGGATGCGATGGCTACACCTTC.

CDR3 DNA sequence: TGCGCCAGCAGCCAAGAGATGAGCGGGAGACACTACGAGCAGTACTTC. This codes for CASSQEMSGRHYEQYF. This chain uses TRBV4-1 with TRBJ2-7, with TRBD2 matching over 8 bases. J was trimmed by 3 bases and V by 0 bases; bases with no gene match: 7. The CDR3 extends over 16 amino acids. Per the germline V gene, CDR1 is MGHRA and CDR2 is YSYEKL.

The CDR3 region is CASSLGAGVTDTQYF. The DNA for the CDR3 is TGTGCCAGCAGCTTAGGTGCAGGGGTGACAGATACGCAGTATTTT. The rearrangement uses TRBV11-2 and TRBJ2-3; TRBD1 might be the D (6 bases). The CDR3 runs to 15 residues. Germline V gene lookup returns CDR1 SGHAT and CDR2 FQNNGV. V lost 1 base to trimming and J lost 3 bases, with 11 bases between them.

The chain uses TRBV9 and TRBJ2-2, with 12 bases identical to TRBD2. The junction had 4 bases not matched to a gene; V was cut back by 1 base and J by 3 bases. Per the germline V gene, CDR1 is SGDLS and CDR2 is YYNGEE. This CDR3 is 17 amino acids long. The DNA for the CDR3 is TGTGCCAGCAGCGTAAATCTAGCGGGAGGGCACACCGGGGAGCTGTTTTTT. Translation gives CASSVNLAGGHTGELFF.

Only one count was recorded for this clone. The same CDR3 can be traced to other DNA sequences in this sample. The V call is TRBV6-5, the J call TRBJ2-7, with 10 bases matching TRBD1. CDR3 length: 15 amino acids. CDR1 and CDR2 from the germline V gene are MNHEY and SVGAGI. With 0 bases clipped from V and 4 bases from J, the junction kept 3 bases outside the gene matches. The CDR3 is CASSYSGGQGYEQYF. CDR3 in DNA: TGTGCCAGCAGTTACTCAGGGGGACAGGGGTACGAGCAGTACTTC.

The chain employs TRBV18 and TRBJ2-7; the match to TRBD1 covers 9 bases. The V gene's germline CDR1 is KGHSH and CDR2 LQKENI. The CDR3 is made up of 17 amino acids. V was pared by 3 bases and J by 7 bases, with 16 bases of the junction left unmatched. The CDR3 region is CASSPVTGTGNPEEQYF. CDR3 sequence (DNA): TGTGCCAGCTCACCCGTTACCGGGACAGGGAACCCCGAGGAGCAGTACTTC.

The chain carries TRBV28 and TRBJ2-7; 8 bases align to TRBD1. This CDR3 contains 14 residues. Losses at the gene ends were 5 bases for V and 3 bases for J; bases not matched to a gene: 6. Looked up from germline, CDR1 is MDHEN and CDR2 is SYDVKM. The CDR3 DNA reads as TGTGCCAGCAGTCAGACAGGGGCCGTCTACGAGCAGTACTTC. Amino acids: CASSQTGAVYEQYF.

V usage is TRBV6-5 and J usage is TRBJ2-1; TRBD1 aligns across 9 bases. The V segment lost 6 bases and the J segment 2 bases; nucleotides outside the gene matches: 5. There are 15 residues in the CDR3. CDR1 MNHEY and CDR2 SVGAGI come from the germline V gene. The DNA for the CDR3 is TGTGCCAGCAGACTTGACAGGGGGACCTACAATGAGCAGTTCTTC. This sequence encodes CASRLDRGTYNEQFF.

The chain couples TRBV7-8 to TRBJ1-3; a weak D match, TRBD1 (6 bases). CDR3 length: 15 residues. The germline V and J ends were trimmed by 4 bases and 4 bases, with 14 bases remaining between them. The germline V gene encodes CDR1 SGHVS and CDR2 FQNEAQ. CDR3 DNA sequence: TGTGCCAGCAGCTCGGAACAGGGATCCGGAAACACCATATATTTT. Translation gives CASSSEQGSGNTIYF.

CDR3 residues: CASSLTGRGDESQYF. The CDR3 DNA is TGTGCCAGCAGCTTAACGGGGAGGGGGGATGAGTCCCAGTACTTC. The rearrangement joins TRBV7-2 to TRBJ2-5, with D possibly matching TRBD2 (7 bases). Germline loops: CDR1 SGHTA, CDR2 FQGNSA. Trimming took off 2 bases at V and 9 bases at J, with 19 bases between the two ends. The CDR3 has 15 residues. The complete variable domain, with remaining parts taken from reference TRBV7-2 and TRBJ2-5, reads GAGVSQSPSNKVTEKGKDVELRCDPISGHTALYWYRQSLGQGLEFLIYFQGNSAPDKSGLPSDRFSAERTGGSVSTLTIQRTQQEDSAVYLCASSLTGRGDESQYFGPGTRLLVL.

The J gene is TRBJ2-5, the V gene TRBV19, with TRBD2 matching over 9 bases. The CDR3 is 15 amino acids. Germline V CDR1 and CDR2: LNHDA, SQIVND (reference sequence). After removal of 5 bases from V and 2 bases from J, the junction contained 6 bases not matched to a gene. The CDR3 sequence is CASSRTSVAQETQYF. Written as DNA, the CDR3 is TGTGCCAGTAGTCGGACTAGCGTCGCGCAAGAGACCCAGTACTTC.

The chain couples TRBV6-4 to TRBJ2-1; the D gene is possibly TRBD2 (5 bases). The CDR3 contains 15 residues. Trimming cost V 3 bases and J 2 bases, with 11 bases left between them. Germline loops: CDR1 MRHNA, CDR2 SNTAGT. Written as DNA, the CDR3 is TGTGCCAGCAGTGAACTTGAGGGCCCCTACAATGAGCAGTTCTTC. Amino acid sequence: CASSELEGPYNEQFF.